Presented here are 20 T cell receptor beta chains from one specimen sequenced in a study of shared clonotypes between healthy human individuals. Profiled with immunoSEQ multiplex PCR; TCRdb holds only in-frame clones, not every one. The sample lists 2 million to 2.5 million clones, 90% to 95% seen once, with around 0.4% in the top ten. The sample was naive CD4+ T cells from PBMCs. Subset meaning: CD45RA+ positively selected. The receptors were gathered from a man aged 18-30 years in good health. Some clones in this sample may be carry-over from other donors' samples.

The V and J genes are TRBV9 and TRBJ2-6; 12 bases align to TRBD2. The germline V gene has CDR1 SGDLS and CDR2 YYNGEE. The CDR3 extends over 18 amino acids. Trimming cost V 4 bases and J 3 bases; bases outside gene matches: 8. CDR3 DNA: TGTGCCAGCAGCACCCGACTAGCGGGAGAACGTGGGGCCAACGTCCTGACTTTC. Translating it yields CASSTRLAGERGANVLTF.

The V call is TRBV10-3, the J call TRBJ1-4; D is uncertain. Germline-derived CDR1 and CDR2 are ENHRY and SYGVKD. Trimming pared 2 bases from V and 8 bases from J, leaving 18 bases between. The CDR3 has 16 residues. CDR3 region: CAISERRAGSEEKLFF. The DNA for the CDR3 is TGTGCCATCAGTGAGCGCCGTGCGGGTTCGGAGGAAAAACTGTTTTTT.

The chain carries TRBV9 and TRBJ1-2, with D possibly matching TRBD1 (5 bases). V lost 0 bases and J 5 bases, leaving 11 bases between the germline ends. The CDR3 runs 14 residues. Germline values: CDR1 SGDLS, CDR2 YYNGEE. The CDR3 loop is CASSVGQGQYGYTF. CDR3 sequence (DNA): TGTGCCAGCAGCGTAGGGCAGGGTCAATATGGCTACACCTTC.

This chain connects TRBV5-4 to TRBJ2-2; D call uncertain. V was pared by 4 bases and J by 3 bases, with 13 bases between. Germline assignment: CDR1 SGHNT and CDR2 YYREEE (reference sequence). CDR3 size: 15 residues. The chain's CDR3 is CASSPAARYTGELFF. The CDR3 DNA is TGTGCCAGCAGCCCCGCCGCCAGGTACACCGGGGAGCTGTTTTTT.

This chain links TRBV19 with TRBJ1-2, with a tentative D call TRBD1 (6 bases). In germline, CDR1 is LNHDA, CDR2 SQIVND (reference sequence). This CDR3 contains 14 residues. Trimming stripped 7 bases from V and 5 bases from J, with 17 bases between. This chain's CDR3 is CASTQGRAPYGYTF. DNA for the CDR3: TGTGCCAGTACCCAGGGGCGAGCCCCTTATGGCTACACCTTC.

This clone showed up just a few times. The same CDR3 can be traced to other DNA sequences in this sample. The gene calls are TRBV5-1 and TRBJ1-5; 8 bases are a match to TRBD1. V was pared by 4 bases and J by 4 bases, with 4 bases of the junction left unmatched. This CDR3 contains 14 residues. Germline V CDR1 and CDR2: SGHRS, YFSETQ. For the CDR3, the DNA is TGCGCCAGCAGCCCCGGGACAGGAAATCAGCCCCAGCATTTT. It is translated as CASSPGTGNQPQHF.

The J gene is TRBJ2-5, the V gene TRBV2; 8 nucleotides align to TRBD1. The germline CDR1 and CDR2 sequences are SNHLY and FYNNEI. The CDR3 loop spans 13 amino acids. J lost 3 bases, V lost 6 bases, and 3 bases had no gene match. The CDR3 bases are TGTGCCAGCAGCATACAGGGGGAAGAGACCCAGTACTTC. Protein: CASSIQGEETQYF.

The V and J genes are TRBV9 and TRBJ1-1; D gene unclear. The germline CDR1 and CDR2 sequences are SGDLS and YYNGEE. CDR3 length: 15 residues. The ends were cut back, 0 bases at V and 3 bases at J, with 12 bases in the middle. The CDR3 nucleotides read TGTGCCAGCAGCGTAGTGGGCAGGAGGGACACTGAAGCTTTCTTT. It is translated as CASSVVGRRDTEAFF.

In the case of this clone: The sample contains more than one DNA sequence encoding this CDR3. The CDR3 protein is CASSLAGADGYTF. The CDR3 DNA reads TGCGCCAGCAGCTTGGCAGGGGCAGATGGCTACACCTTC. The V call is TRBV5-1, the J call TRBJ1-2, with D perhaps TRBD1 (6 bases). V gave up 0 bases and J gave up 6 bases, with 9 bases separating them. The CDR3 sequence is 13 residues long. Germline V gene data show CDR1 as SGHRS and CDR2 as YFSETQ.

The chain couples TRBV16 to TRBJ1-3; D remains ambiguous. CDR3 length: 13 residues. V lost 2 bases and J lost 7, with 9 bases in between. CDR1 is KGHSY and CDR2 is FQNENV in the germline V gene. The CDR3 coding sequence is TGTGCCAGCAGCCAAGTTCTAGCGAACACCATATATTTT. Amino acid sequence: CASSQVLANTIYF.

The chain employs TRBV28 and TRBJ2-5, with 10 bases fitting TRBD1. The CDR3 runs to 15 residues. V lost 10 bases, J lost 6 bases, and 14 bases stayed unmatched. The V gene's germline CDR1 is MDHEN and CDR2 SYDVKM. The CDR3 spells CATVAPGQGRQTQYF. CDR3 bases: TGTGCCACCGTCGCCCCGGGACAGGGGCGGCAGACCCAGTACTTC.

The V gene is TRBV6-5, the J gene TRBJ2-5; D is tentatively TRBD1 or TRBD2 (5 bases each). Trimming stripped 2 bases from V and 2 bases from J, with 12 bases between. The CDR3 covers 15 residues. The germline V gene encodes CDR1 MNHEY and CDR2 SVGAGI. The CDR3 loop reads CASSYRGPRQETQYF. Here the CDR3 DNA reads TGTGCCAGCAGTTACAGGGGACCACGGCAAGAGACCCAGTACTTC.

The chain recombines TRBV5-1 with TRBJ2-1; tentatively, D is TRBD2 (7 bases). Germline CDR1 SGHRS, CDR2 YFSETQ. V was clipped by 3 bases and J by 6 bases, with 13 bases between them. CDR3 length equals 14 residues. The CDR3 loop is CASSWGGQLNEQFF. As DNA, the CDR3 is TGCGCCAGCAGCTGGGGGGGACAACTCAATGAGCAGTTCTTC.

The chain combines TRBV5-1 with TRBJ2-3; D ambiguous. Trimming shortened V by 3 bases and J by 2 bases, and 10 bases separated the two germline ends. The CDR3 totals 14 residues. The V gene's germline CDR1 is SGHRS and CDR2 YFSETQ. CDR3 DNA sequence: TGCGCCAGCAGCTCCAGGACGGACACAGATACGCAGTATTTT. It is translated as CASSSRTDTDTQYF.

V usage is TRBV4-3 and J usage is TRBJ1-2; no clear D gene. CDR1 and CDR2 from the germline V gene are LGHNA and YSLEER. The CDR3 length is 18 residues. V was clipped by 2 bases and J by 8 bases, with 27 bases between them. DNA of the CDR3: TGCGCCAGCAGCCAACGGTCTTTTTTTTCCGGCCCGTTAGTAGGCTACACCTTC. Its protein product is CASSQRSFFSGPLVGYTF.

A word on this clone: This sample also contains other DNA sequences that code for the same CDR3. The J gene is TRBJ2-5, the V gene TRBV7-2; D remains ambiguous. V shed 1 base and J shed 5 bases, with 5 bases lying between them. Germline CDR1 SGHTA, CDR2 FQGNSA. This CDR3 is built from 12 residues. The CDR3 nucleotides read TGTGCCAGCAGCTTAGGACGGGAGACCCAGTACTTC. Protein: CASSLGRETQYF.

The chain recombines TRBV27 with TRBJ2-3, with D possibly matching TRBD2 (5 bases). Germline V CDR1 and CDR2: MNHEY, SMNVEV (reference sequence). This CDR3 contains 15 residues. Trimming removed 7 bases from V and 3 bases from J, with 17 bases in between. CDR3 coding DNA: TGTGCCAGCAAACTCCTCCCGAGAGGGACAGATACGCAGTATTTT. As protein: CASKLLPRGTDTQYF.

This clone came up once. This rearrangement joins TRBV27 to TRBJ2-5, with 7 bases that match TRBD2. The CDR3 sequence is 15 residues long. From germline, CDR1 is MNHEY and CDR2 SMNVEV (reference sequence). V lost 7 bases, J lost 8 bases, and 16 bases stayed unmatched. CDR3 residues: CASTPRGRSVDTQYF. Written as DNA, the CDR3 is TGTGCCAGCACCCCGCGGGGGAGGAGCGTTGACACCCAGTACTTC.

This clone was picked up a small number of times. V and J are TRBV9 and TRBJ1-1; no clear D. The germline CDR1 and CDR2 sequences are SGDLS and YYNGEE. Trimming left V 4 bases short and J 1 base short, with 8 bases between. The CDR3 spans 13 residues. The CDR3 sequence: CASSQHQNTEAFF. The CDR3 nucleotides are TGTGCCAGCAGCCAACACCAGAACACTGAAGCTTTCTTT.

This clone is a singleton in its sample. Other DNA variants within this sample encode the same CDR3. This chain links TRBV29-1 with TRBJ2-7, with D perhaps TRBD1 (5 bases). The length of the CDR3 is 13 residues. Per the germline V gene, CDR1 is SQVTM and CDR2 is ANQGSEA. V dropped 4 bases and J dropped 1 base, with 11 bases sitting between them. This CDR3 is CSVGGRQSYEQYF. The CDR3 DNA sequence: TGCAGCGTTGGGGGCAGGCAATCCTACGAGCAGTACTTC.